This T cell receptor beta chain was identified during a study of blood T cell repertoires in COVID-19. Study background: T cells, B-cell-depleted T cells, or PBMCs provided the cDNA or gDNA that served as material.

Authors' methods: For nucleated cells, counts were estimated from reference gene primer amplification. Clones were read by immunoSEQ multiplex PCR, and TCRdb kept only the in-frame ones, dropping some. The DNA was the basis for D and trimming; V, J and clone size are from that table. The profile shows about 180,000 clones, roughly 88% of them singletons. CDR3 length: 11 residues. V was cut by 5 bases and J by 6 bases, with 10 bases left in between. CDR1 and CDR2 (germline): DFQATT, SNEGSKA (reference sequence). J is TRBJ2-5 and V is TRBV20-1, with TRBD1 as a possible D gene (6 bases). Sequencing was carried out using peripheral blood. This TCR derives from a woman in her twenties or thirties with acute or convalescent COVID-19. CDR3 sequence: CSAPTGQTQYF. The CDR3 coding sequence is TGCAGTGCTCCGACAGGACAGACCCAGTACTTC.